A few counts support the clone carrying this TCR beta chain. Germline V lookup: CDR1 PRHDT, CDR2 FYEKMQ (reference sequence). The V and J ends lost 5 bases and 0 bases respectively, with 8 bases between them. This CDR3 comprises 13 residues. Each donor gave one heparinised blood draw averaging about 100 mL. CD4+ cells of the naive, central memory, regulatory and stem cell-like memory types were sorted via CD45RO/CCR7/CD25/CD127/CD95/CD27. Purity exceeded 98% in all sorted populations. The whole isolated RNA underwent reverse transcription, so sequencing captured expressed TCRB transcripts. The method was immunoSEQ multiplex PCR; TCRdb's version includes in-frame clones alone and lacks a portion of them. This table has hundreds of thousands of clones, 17% appearing once. The data are from a study of beta chain features in type 1 diabetes.

Source material: naive CD4+ T cells from blood. The TCR was taken from a woman younger than 30 in good health. The rearrangement links TRBV13 to TRBJ2-7; no reliable D call. CDR3 protein: CASSEASSYEQYF. The CDR3 DNA sequence: TGTGCCAGCAGCGAAGCGAGCTCCTACGAGCAGTACTTC.